This TCR beta chain was sequenced in a study of OX40 agonist ivuxolimab in advanced cancers. About the study as a whole: Ivuxolimab was a fully human IgG2 agonistic monoclonal antibody targeting the costimulatory receptor OX40 (CD134). The dose-escalation cohort was about 83% male with a mean age of about 60 years, ranging from about 20 to 85. Intravenous ivuxolimab was administered to patients every 2 weeks at six dose levels: 0.01, 0.1, 0.3, 1.5, 3 and 10 mg/kg. Of the roughly 52 patients in dose escalation, some 20 had hepatocellular carcinoma, some 15 had melanoma, 9 had renal cell carcinoma and 9 had head and neck cancer. Patients were allowed to have had prior anti-PD-1, anti-PD-L1 or anti-CTLA-4 therapy, and roughly 40% of the dose-escalation patients had previously received checkpoint inhibitors. The paper describes the monotherapy dose-escalation part (N ≈ 51 patients) of the phase I trial of ivuxolimab. Peripheral TCRbeta sequencing aimed to test whether ivuxolimab altered TCR sequence diversity and caused clonal T-cell expansion. Partial responses occurred in three dose-escalation patients: two with cutaneous melanoma and one with hepatocellular carcinoma. General findings and caveats noted by the study authors: In partial responders in the 0.1-3.0 mg/kg groups, normalized peripheral clonal expansion was found to be among the lowest, especially among CD8+ T cells. Low levels of normalized T-cell clonal expansion were also seen in some nonresponding patients. At doses of 0.1 to 3.0 mg/kg, clonal expansion of both CD4+ and CD8+ T cells in blood was seen between baseline and week 6. After ivuxolimab, more expanded clones were found on average in CD8+ T cells than in CD4+ T cells. Antigen specificity was not determined for the clonally expanded peripheral T cells.

Genomic DNA was isolated from the sorted cells so that the TCRbeta CDR3 region could be sequenced. The immunoSEQ Assay was used to sequence the TCRbeta CDR3 regions. In its TCRdb copy, this immuneACCESS table keeps in-frame sequences only and misses some clones. Where compared with another copy, unresolved V genes explain less than half of these, and the others have no known cause. This sample comprises roughly 52,000 clones, around 77% of them detected only once. 6.3% of the sample belongs to the ten largest clones. Comments on this clone: Its antigen is currently not known. No base-level quality is on record; no much larger clone is a single base apart.

Patients with autoimmune disease history or receiving systemic immunosuppression were excluded from the trial. Peripheral blood for TCR sequencing was drawn from every dose cohort at baseline, at cycle 4 day 1 and at cycle 7 day 1. Samples were obtained from an open-label, multicenter, first-in-human phase I dose-escalation trial of ivuxolimab. The trial enrolled adults with locally advanced or metastatic head and neck squamous cell, hepatocellular, melanoma or renal cell carcinoma. Before TCR sequencing, CD4+ T cells and CD8+ T cells were sorted from peripheral blood as separate populations. CDR1 MDHEN and CDR2 SYDVKM were looked up in the germline V gene. The CDR3, cysteine through phenylalanine, is 13 amino acids long. Of the read, only the CDR3 DNA is kept; its 39 bases are in frame from base 1. The junction shows trimming of 4 bases on V and 6 bases on J, plus 13 bases between the germline ends.

The sequence was obtained from an adult with an advanced solid tumor such as melanoma, head and neck, liver or kidney cancer. Specimen: CD4+ or CD8+ T cells sorted from blood, collected in a trial of the OX40 agonist ivuxolimab. The chain couples TRBV28 to TRBJ2-7; no D segment can be confidently identified. In nucleotide form, the sequence is TGTGCCAGCAGTTGGGTTATCTCTAGCGAGCAGTACTTC. Its translation is CASSWVISSEQYF.